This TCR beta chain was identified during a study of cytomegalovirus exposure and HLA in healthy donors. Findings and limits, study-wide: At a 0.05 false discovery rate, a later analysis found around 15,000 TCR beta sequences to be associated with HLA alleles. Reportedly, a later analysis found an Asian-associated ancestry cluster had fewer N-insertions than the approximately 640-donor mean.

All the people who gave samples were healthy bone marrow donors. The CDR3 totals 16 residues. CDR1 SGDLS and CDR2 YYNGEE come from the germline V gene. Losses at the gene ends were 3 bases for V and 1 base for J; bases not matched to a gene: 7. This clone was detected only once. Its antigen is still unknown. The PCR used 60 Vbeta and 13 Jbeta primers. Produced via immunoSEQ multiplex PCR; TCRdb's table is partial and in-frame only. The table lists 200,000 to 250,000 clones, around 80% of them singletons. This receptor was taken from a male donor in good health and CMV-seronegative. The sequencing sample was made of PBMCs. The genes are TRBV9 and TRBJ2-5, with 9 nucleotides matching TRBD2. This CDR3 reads CASSAYQGLAQETQYF. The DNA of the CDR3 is TGTGCCAGCAGCGCCTACCAGGGACTAGCCCAAGAGACCCAGTACTTC.